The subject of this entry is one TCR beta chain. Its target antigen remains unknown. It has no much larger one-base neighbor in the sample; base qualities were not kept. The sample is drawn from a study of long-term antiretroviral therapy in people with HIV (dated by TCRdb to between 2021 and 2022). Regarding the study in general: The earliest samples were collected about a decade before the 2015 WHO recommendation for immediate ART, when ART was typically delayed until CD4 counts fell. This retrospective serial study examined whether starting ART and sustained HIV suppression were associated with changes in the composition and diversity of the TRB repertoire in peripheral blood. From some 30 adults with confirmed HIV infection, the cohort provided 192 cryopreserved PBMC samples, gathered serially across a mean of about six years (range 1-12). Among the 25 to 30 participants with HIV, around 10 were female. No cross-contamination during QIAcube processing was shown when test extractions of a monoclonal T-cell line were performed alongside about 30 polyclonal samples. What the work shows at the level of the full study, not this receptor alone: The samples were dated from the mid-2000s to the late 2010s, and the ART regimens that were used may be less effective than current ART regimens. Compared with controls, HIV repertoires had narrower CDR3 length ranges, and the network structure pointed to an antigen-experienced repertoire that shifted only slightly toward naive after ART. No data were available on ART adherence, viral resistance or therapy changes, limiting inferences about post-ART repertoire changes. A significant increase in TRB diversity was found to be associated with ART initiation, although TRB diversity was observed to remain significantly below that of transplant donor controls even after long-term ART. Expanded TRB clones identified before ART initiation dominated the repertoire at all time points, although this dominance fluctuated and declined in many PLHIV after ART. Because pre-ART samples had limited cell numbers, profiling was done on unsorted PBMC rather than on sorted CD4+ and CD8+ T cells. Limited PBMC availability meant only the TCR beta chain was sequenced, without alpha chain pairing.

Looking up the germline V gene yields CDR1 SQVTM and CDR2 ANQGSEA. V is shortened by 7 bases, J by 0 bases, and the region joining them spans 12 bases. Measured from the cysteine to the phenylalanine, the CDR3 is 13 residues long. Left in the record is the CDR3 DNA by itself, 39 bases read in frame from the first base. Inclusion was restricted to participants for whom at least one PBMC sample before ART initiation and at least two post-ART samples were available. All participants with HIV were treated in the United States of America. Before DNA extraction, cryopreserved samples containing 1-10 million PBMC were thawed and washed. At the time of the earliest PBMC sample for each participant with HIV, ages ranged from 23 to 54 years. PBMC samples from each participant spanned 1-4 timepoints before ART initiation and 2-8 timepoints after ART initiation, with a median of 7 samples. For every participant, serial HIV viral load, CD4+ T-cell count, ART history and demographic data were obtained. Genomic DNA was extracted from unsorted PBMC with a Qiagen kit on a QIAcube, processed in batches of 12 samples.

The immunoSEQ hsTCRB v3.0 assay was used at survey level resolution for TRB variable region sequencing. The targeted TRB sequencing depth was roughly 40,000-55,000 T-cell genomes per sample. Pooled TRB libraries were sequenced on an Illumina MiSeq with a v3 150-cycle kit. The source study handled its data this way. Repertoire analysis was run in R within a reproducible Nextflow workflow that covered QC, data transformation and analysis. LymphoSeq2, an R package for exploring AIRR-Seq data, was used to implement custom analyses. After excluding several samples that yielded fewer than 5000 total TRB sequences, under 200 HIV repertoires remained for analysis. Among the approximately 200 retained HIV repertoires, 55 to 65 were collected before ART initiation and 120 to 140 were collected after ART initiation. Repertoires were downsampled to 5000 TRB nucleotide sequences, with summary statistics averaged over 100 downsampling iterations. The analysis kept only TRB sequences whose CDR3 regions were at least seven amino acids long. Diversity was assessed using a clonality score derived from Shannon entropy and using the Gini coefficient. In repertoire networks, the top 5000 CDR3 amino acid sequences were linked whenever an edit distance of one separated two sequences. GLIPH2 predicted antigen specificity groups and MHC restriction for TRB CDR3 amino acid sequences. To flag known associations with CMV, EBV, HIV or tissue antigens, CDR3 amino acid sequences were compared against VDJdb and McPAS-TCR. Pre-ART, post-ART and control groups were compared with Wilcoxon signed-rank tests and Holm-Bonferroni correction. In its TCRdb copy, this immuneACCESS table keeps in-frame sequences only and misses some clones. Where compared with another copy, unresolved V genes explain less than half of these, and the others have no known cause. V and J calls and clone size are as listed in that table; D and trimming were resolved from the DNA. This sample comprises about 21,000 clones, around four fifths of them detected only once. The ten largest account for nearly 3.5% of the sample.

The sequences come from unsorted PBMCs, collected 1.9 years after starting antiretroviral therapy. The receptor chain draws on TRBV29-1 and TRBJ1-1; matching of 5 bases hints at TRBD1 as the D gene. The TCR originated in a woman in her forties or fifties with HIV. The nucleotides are TGCAGCGGACAGACAGACCTGAACACTGAAGCTTTCTTT. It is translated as CSGQTDLNTEAFF.